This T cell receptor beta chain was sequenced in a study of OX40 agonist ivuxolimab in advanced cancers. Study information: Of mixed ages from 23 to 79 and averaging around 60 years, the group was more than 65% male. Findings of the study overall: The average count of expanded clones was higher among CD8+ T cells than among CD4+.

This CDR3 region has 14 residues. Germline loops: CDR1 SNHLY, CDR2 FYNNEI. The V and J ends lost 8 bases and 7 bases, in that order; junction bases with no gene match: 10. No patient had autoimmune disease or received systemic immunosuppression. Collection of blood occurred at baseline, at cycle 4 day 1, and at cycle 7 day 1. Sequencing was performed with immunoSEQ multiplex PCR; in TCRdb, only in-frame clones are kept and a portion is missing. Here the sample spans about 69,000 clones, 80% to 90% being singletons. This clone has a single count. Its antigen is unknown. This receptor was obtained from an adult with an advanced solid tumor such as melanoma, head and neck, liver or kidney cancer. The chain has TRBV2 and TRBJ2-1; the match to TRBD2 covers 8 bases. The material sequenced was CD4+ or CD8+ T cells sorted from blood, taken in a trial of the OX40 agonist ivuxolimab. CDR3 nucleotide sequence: TGTGCCAGCCGTGGGTTAGCGGGACCGAATGAGCAGTTCTTC. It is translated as CASRGLAGPNEQFF.